The 15 T cell receptor beta chains reported below all come from one sample, sequenced in a study of CD8+ T cells in alopecia areata. Following extraction, RNA underwent reverse transcription to cDNA, which served as the sequencing template. Here immunoSEQ multiplex PCR was the method, and the copy in TCRdb shows in-frame clones only, minus some. Of some 190,000 clones listed, approximately 67% were seen once; the top ten hold 0.95% to 1.5%. As for treatment: oral pan-JAK inhibitor, 5-10 mg twice daily. This specimen consisted of CD4+ T cells sorted from blood, obtained around week 44, from a patient treated with tofacitinib. The source of these receptors is a human donor with alopecia areata.

V gene TRBV19 combines with J gene TRBJ1-5; D perhaps matches TRBD1 (5 bases). The germline gives CDR1 LNHDA, CDR2 SQIVND (reference sequence). Deletions cut 9 bases from V and 3 bases from J, with 18 bases between. The CDR3 sequence is 15 residues long. CDR3 nucleotide sequence: TGTGCCAGCCGGCCCCCGGGGCCGTACAATCAGCCCCAGCATTTT. Translated, it gives CASRPPGPYNQPQHF.

Remarks on this clone: Sequence at one end of the junction differs from germline and may be a read error. The chain joins TRBV2 to TRBJ2-4, with a weak D call TRBD1 (5 bases). The germline gives CDR1 SNHLY, CDR2 FYNNEI. The CDR3 consists of 12 residues. The CDR3 DNA reads TGTGCCAGCAGTGAATATCCAGGGTTATCTCCTTTC. Protein: CASSEYPGLSPF.

This chain uses TRBV7-2 with TRBJ2-2; possible D gene TRBD2, 6 bases. Trimming left V 0 bases short and J 7 bases short, with 15 bases between. Germline V gene lookup returns CDR1 SGHTA and CDR2 FQGNSA. This CDR3 comprises 16 residues. The CDR3 nucleotides are TGTGCCAGCAGCTTAGCGTCGGCTCTGACTAGCGGGGAGCTGTTTTTT. Translation: CASSLASALTSGELFF.

V gene TRBV7-2 combines with J gene TRBJ2-2; unclear D gene. Trimming removed 1 base at V and 1 base at J, with 4 bases between. The CDR3 covers 14 residues. Germline assignment: CDR1 SGHTA and CDR2 FQGNSA. CDR3 DNA: TGTGCCAGCAGCTTAGTTCAGAACACCGGGGAGCTGTTTTTT. Translation gives CASSLVQNTGELFF.

The CDR3 sequence is CASTRLAGGNNEQFF. For the CDR3, the DNA is TGCGCCAGCACCCGATTAGCGGGGGGTAACAATGAGCAGTTCTTC. V gene TRBV5-1 combines with J gene TRBJ2-1; TRBD2 aligns across 10 bases. The CDR3 spans 15 residues. Germline trimming cut 6 bases from V and 5 bases from J; bases unmatched to any gene: 8. CDR1 and CDR2 (germline): SGHRS, YFSETQ.

The chain has TRBV7-2 and TRBJ1-2; 7 bases match TRBD1. Germline CDR1 reads SGHTA; CDR2 reads FQGNSA. CDR3 length equals 14 residues. V shed 4 bases, J shed 8 bases, and the junction held 10 bases outside the gene matches. CDR3 DNA: TGTGCCAGCAGCTCAGACAGGGAAGCTTGGGGCTACACCTTC. This translates into CASSSDREAWGYTF. Drawing the rest from reference TRBV7-2 and TRBJ1-2, the complete variable domain is GAGVSQSPSNKVTEKGKDVELRCDPISGHTALYWYRQSLGQGLEFLIYFQGNSAPDKSGLPSDRFSAERTGGSVSTLTIQRTQQEDSAVYLCASSSDREAWGYTFGSGTRLTVV.

The J gene is TRBJ1-1, the V gene TRBV18; D gene ambiguous. The CDR3 consists of 13 residues. Germline V lookup: CDR1 KGHSH, CDR2 LQKENI. V gave up 6 bases and J gave up 2 bases, with 10 bases separating them. CDR3 region: CASSAGSNTEAFF. Written as DNA, the CDR3 is TGTGCCAGCTCGGCGGGATCTAACACTGAAGCTTTCTTT.

This clone has only a few counts. This chain links TRBV23-1 with TRBJ1-2; tentative D call: TRBD1 (6 bases). TRBV23-1 is an ORF for which the function is uncertain. Trimming took off 9 bases at V and 8 bases at J, with 10 bases between the two ends. This CDR3 is built from 10 residues. The CDR3 loop is CASRQEGYTF. CDR3 nucleotide sequence: TGCGCCAGTCGACAGGAAGGCTACACCTTC.

As for this clone: It is unclear where the CDR3 begins or ends on the DNA, so no DNA is shown, and the CDR3 is as TCRdb lists it. The chain uses TRBV29-1 and TRBJ2-7. The germline gives CDR1 SQVTM, CDR2 ANQGSEA. The CDR3 adds up to 12 amino acids, both ends counted. CDR3 sequence reads: CSFGPGTYEQYF.

The chain couples TRBV27 to TRBJ2-7; D remains ambiguous. Germline loops: CDR1 MNHEY, CDR2 SMNVEV (reference sequence). This CDR3 region has 13 residues. V shed 3 bases and J shed 3 bases, with 9 bases lying between them. The CDR3 reads CASSLYTNYEQYF. CDR3 DNA sequence: TGTGCCAGCAGTTTGTACACCAACTACGAGCAGTACTTC.

On this clone: This same CDR3 is encoded by further DNA sequences in the sample. The V gene is TRBV19, the J gene TRBJ2-1; 10 bases align to TRBD2. V lost 5 bases, J lost 4 bases, and 5 bases stayed unmatched. This CDR3 region has 15 residues. The V gene's germline CDR1 is LNHDA and CDR2 SQIVND (reference sequence). Written as DNA, the CDR3 is TGTGCCAGTAGTCCAGGTAGCGGGGGGTACAATGAGCAGTTCTTC. Encoded protein: CASSPGSGGYNEQFF.

The V call is TRBV30, the J call TRBJ2-7, with D tentatively TRBD2 (5 bases). With 4 bases removed from V and 6 bases from J, the gap between germline ends came to 13 bases. Germline lookup yields CDR1 GTSNPN and CDR2 SVGIG (reference sequence). The CDR3 loop spans 12 amino acids. The CDR3 sequence: CAWNAGVGEQYF. The CDR3 coding sequence is TGTGCCTGGAACGCGGGCGTCGGCGAGCAGTACTTC.

Sample share makes this clone medium-sized. This chain links TRBV7-9 with TRBJ1-1; the D gene is possibly TRBD1 (6 bases). Trimming took off 5 bases at V and 1 base at J, with 11 bases between the two ends. Germline CDR1 SEHNR, CDR2 FQNEAQ (reference sequence). This CDR3 has 14 amino acids. CDR3 in amino acids: CASSPGHANTEAFF. The CDR3 DNA is TGTGCCAGCAGCCCGGGACACGCGAACACTGAAGCTTTCTTT.

This clone has a handful of counts. The chain combines TRBV4-3 with TRBJ1-2; perhaps TRBD1 as D (6 bases). The V end lost 0 bases, the J end lost 3 bases, and 8 bases lay between the germline ends. Per germline, CDR1 LGHNA and CDR2 YSLEER. The CDR3 totals 14 residues. The CDR3 reads CASSQEGQHYGYTF. As DNA, the CDR3 is TGCGCCAGCAGCCAAGAAGGACAGCACTATGGCTACACCTTC.

V is TRBV5-6 and J is TRBJ1-2, with 8 nucleotides matching TRBD1. Unmatched junction bases numbered 7, after V lost 1 base and J lost 8 bases. From germline, CDR1 is SGHDT and CDR2 YYEEEE. CDR3 length equals 14 residues. CDR3 sequence reads: CASSLQQGAEGYTF. The CDR3 DNA is TGTGCCAGCAGCTTGCAGCAGGGGGCGGAGGGCTACACCTTC.